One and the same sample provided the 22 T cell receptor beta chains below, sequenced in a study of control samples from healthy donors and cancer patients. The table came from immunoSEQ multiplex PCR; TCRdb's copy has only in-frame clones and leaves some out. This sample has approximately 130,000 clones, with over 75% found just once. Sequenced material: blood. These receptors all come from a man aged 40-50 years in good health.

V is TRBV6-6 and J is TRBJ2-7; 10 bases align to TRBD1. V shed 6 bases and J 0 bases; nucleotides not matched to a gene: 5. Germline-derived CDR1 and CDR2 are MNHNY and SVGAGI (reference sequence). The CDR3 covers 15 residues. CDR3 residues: CASRPGQGTSYEQYF. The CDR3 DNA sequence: TGTGCCAGCAGACCGGGACAGGGGACCTCCTACGAGCAGTACTTC.

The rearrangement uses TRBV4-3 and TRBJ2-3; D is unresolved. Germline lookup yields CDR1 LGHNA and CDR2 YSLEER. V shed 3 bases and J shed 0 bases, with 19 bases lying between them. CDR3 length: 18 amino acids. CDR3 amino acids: CASSQGSVLQLSTDTQYF. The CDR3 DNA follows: TGCGCCAGCAGCCAGGGGTCGGTTTTACAACTTAGCACAGATACGCAGTATTTT.

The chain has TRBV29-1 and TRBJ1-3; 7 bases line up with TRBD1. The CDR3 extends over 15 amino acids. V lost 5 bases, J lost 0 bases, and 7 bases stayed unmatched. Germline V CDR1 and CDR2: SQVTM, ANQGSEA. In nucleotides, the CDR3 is TGCAGCGTTCGAGGATACAGGGGCTCTGGAAACACCATATATTTT. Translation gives CSVRGYRGSGNTIYF.

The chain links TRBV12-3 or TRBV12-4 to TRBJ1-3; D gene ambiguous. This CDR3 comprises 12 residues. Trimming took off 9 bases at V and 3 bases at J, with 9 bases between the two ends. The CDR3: CASGPFGNTIYF. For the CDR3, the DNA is TGTGCCAGTGGGCCTTTTGGAAACACCATATATTTT.

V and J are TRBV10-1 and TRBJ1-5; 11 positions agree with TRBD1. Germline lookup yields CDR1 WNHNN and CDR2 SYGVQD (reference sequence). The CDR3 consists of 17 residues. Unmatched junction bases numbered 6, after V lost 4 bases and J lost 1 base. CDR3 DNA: TGCGCCAGCAGTGGCACAGGGACAGGGGGGAGCAATCAGCCCCAGCATTTT. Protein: CASSGTGTGGSNQPQHF.

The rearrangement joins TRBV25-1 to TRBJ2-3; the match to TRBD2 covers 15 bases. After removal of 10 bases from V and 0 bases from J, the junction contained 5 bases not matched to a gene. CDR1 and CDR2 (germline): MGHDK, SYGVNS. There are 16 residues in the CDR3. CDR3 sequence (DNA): TGTGCCACGGGACTAGCGGGGGGTAGTAGCACAGATACGCAGTATTTT. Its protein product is CATGLAGGSSTDTQYF.

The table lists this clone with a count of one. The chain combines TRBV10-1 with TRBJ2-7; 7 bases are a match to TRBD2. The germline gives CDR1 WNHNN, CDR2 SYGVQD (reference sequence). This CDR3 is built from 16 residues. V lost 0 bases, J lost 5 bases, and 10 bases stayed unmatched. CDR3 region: CASSESASGPHNEQYF. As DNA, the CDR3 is TGCGCCAGCAGTGAGTCGGCTAGCGGCCCCCATAACGAGCAGTACTTC.

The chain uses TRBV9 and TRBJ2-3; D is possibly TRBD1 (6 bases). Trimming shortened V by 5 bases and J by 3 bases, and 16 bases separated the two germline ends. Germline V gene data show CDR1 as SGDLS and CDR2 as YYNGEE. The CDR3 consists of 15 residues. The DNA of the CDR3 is TGTGCCAGCAGGAAAGGGGTCGACAGGACAGATACGCAGTATTTT. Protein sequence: CASRKGVDRTDTQYF.

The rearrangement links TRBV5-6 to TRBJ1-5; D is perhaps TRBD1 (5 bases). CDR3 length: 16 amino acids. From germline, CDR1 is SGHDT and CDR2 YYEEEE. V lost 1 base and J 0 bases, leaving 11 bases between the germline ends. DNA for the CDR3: TGTGCCAGCAGCTTGTGGGACTTTTATAGCAATCAGCCCCAGCATTTT. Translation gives CASSLWDFYSNQPQHF.

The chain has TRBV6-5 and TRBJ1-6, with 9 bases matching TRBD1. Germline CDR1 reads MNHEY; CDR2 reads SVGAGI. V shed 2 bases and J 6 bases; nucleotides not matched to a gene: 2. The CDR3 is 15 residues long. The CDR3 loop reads CASSYEDRGNSPLHF. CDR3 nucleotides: TGTGCCAGCAGTTACGAGGACAGGGGTAATTCACCCCTCCACTTT.

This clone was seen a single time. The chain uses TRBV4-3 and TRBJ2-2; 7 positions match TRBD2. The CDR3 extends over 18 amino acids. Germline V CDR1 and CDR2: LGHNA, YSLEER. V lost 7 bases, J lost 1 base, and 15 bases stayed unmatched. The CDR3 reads CASTPRYAGGGNTGELFF. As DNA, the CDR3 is TGCGCCAGCACACCAAGATATGCAGGCGGGGGGAACACCGGGGAGCTGTTTTTT.

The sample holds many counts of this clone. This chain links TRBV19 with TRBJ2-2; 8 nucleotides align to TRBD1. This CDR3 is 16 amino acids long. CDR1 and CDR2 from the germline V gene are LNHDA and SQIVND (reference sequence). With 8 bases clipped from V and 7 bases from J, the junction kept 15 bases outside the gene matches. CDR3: CASHTLQGVPDGELFF. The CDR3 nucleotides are TGTGCCAGTCACACATTACAGGGGGTTCCGGACGGGGAGCTGTTTTTT.

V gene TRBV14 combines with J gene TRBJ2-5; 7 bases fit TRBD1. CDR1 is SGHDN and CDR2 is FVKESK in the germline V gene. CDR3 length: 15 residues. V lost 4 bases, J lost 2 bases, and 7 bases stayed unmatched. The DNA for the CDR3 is TGTGCCAGCAGCCTTCGGGACAGTAGACAAGAGACCCAGTACTTC. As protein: CASSLRDSRQETQYF.

The CDR3 is CASSRKTSGEYEQFF. The CDR3 DNA is TGCGCCAGCAGCAGGAAGACTAGCGGGGAGTATGAGCAGTTCTTC. The chain combines TRBV4-3 with TRBJ2-1, with 11 bases that match TRBD2. V gave up 5 bases and J gave up 8 bases; unmatched junction bases: 8. Germline CDR1 reads LGHNA; CDR2 reads YSLEER. The CDR3 has 15 amino acids.

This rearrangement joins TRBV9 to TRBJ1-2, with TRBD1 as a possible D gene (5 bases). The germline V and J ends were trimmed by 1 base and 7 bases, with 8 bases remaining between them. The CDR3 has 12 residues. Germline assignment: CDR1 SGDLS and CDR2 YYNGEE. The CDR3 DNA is TGTGCCAGCAGCGTACCAGGGACTGGCTACACCTTC. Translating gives CASSVPGTGYTF.

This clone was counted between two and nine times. Here the CDR3 DNA reads TGTGCCAGCAGTGAGAGGGGCACCAATGAGCAGTTCTTC. Its translation: CASSERGTNEQFF. This chain connects TRBV6-4 to TRBJ2-1; D assignment may be TRBD1 or TRBD2 (5 bases each). Germline CDR1 is MRHNA and CDR2 is SNTAGT. This CDR3 has 13 amino acids. The germline V and J ends were trimmed by 3 bases and 6 bases, with 9 bases remaining between them.

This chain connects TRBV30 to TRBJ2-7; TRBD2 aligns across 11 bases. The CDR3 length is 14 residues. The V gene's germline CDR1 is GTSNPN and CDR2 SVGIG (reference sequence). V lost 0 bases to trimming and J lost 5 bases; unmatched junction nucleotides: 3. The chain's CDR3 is CAWSVIAGGNEQYF. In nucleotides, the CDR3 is TGTGCCTGGAGTGTCATAGCGGGGGGGAACGAGCAGTACTTC.

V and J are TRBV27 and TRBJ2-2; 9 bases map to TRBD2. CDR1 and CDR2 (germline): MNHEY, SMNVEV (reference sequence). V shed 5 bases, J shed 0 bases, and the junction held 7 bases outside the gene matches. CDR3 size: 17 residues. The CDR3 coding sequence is TGTGCCAGCAGTCCTGTAGCGGGGGTCTCGAACACCGGGGAGCTGTTTTTT. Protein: CASSPVAGVSNTGELFF.

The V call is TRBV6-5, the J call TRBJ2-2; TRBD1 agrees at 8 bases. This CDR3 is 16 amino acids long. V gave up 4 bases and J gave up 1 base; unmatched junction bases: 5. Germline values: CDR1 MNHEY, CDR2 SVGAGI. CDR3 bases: TGTGCCAGCAGTTCCCGACAGGGGAGGAACACCGGGGAGCTGTTTTTT. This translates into CASSSRQGRNTGELFF.

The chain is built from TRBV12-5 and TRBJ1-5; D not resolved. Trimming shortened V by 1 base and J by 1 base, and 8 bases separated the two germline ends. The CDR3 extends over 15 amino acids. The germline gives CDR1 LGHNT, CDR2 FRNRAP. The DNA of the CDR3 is TGTGCTAGTGGTTTGGGCCTTTCAAGCAATCAGCCCCAGCATTTT. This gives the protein CASGLGLSSNQPQHF.

CDR3 amino acids: CASSEEDRVGGNTIYF. The CDR3 DNA is TGTGCCAGCAGCGAAGAAGACAGGGTTGGTGGAAACACCATATATTTT. The genes are TRBV11-3 and TRBJ1-3; TRBD1 matches at 7 bases. This CDR3 spans 16 amino acids. Germline CDR1 SGHNT, CDR2 YENEEA. Trimming removed 5 bases from V and 3 bases from J; junction bases left unmatched: 10.

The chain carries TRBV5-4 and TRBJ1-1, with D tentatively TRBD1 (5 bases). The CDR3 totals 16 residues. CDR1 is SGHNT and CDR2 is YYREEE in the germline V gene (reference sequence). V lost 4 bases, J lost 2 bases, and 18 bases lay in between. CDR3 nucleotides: TGTGCCAGCAGCCCTCTGTCCCTGACAGCTAACACTGAAGCTTTCTTT. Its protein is CASSPLSLTANTEAFF.